This T cell receptor beta chain was identified in a study of response to subunit inactivated influenza vaccine. Study outcomes and limitations: Authors suggested few new T cells are recruited by each seasonal influenza vaccination.

Note on this clonotype: Its antigen is still unknown.

TCRdb ran MiXCR on the RT-PCR reads and lists one entry per CDR3 protein. The profile shows over 150,000 distinct CDR3 sequences, about 10% of them singletons. The length of the CDR3 is 13 residues. The V end lost 6 bases, the J end lost 5 bases, and 10 bases lay between the germline ends. From germline, CDR1 is SEHNR and CDR2 FQNEAQ (reference sequence). This TCR was sampled from a man aged 45 to 75 who received an inactivated influenza vaccine. The material sequenced was CD8+ T cells sorted from PBMCs, taken less than 30 months after vaccination. The chain joins TRBV7-9 to TRBJ2-2; the D gene could be TRBD1 or TRBD2 (5 bases each). The CDR3: CASRPGSTGELFF. The CDR3 coding sequence is TGTGCCAGCAGACCAGGGAGTACCGGGGAGCTGTTTTTT.